Sequencing of this TCR beta chain was carried out in a study of cytomegalovirus exposure and HLA in healthy donors. Broader study findings: Beyond CMV serostatus, there was no information to go on about immune exposure. Testing in vitro showed a few CMV-associated chains specific for CMV antigens.

It was healthy bone marrow donors who served as donors. As for this clone: Its antigen remains unknown.

Trimming shortened V by 5 bases and J by 4 bases, and 9 bases separated the two germline ends. The CDR3 runs 12 residues. CDR1 and CDR2 from the germline V gene are SGHRS and YFSETQ. Both 60 Vbeta primers and 13 Jbeta primers went into the PCR. Generated by immunoSEQ multiplex PCR, the TCRdb table keeps only in-frame clones and is missing some. The sample includes about 140,000 clones. The sample consisted of PBMCs. The chain couples TRBV5-1 to TRBJ1-1, with D hard to call. The source is a male donor in good health and CMV-seronegative. The DNA of the CDR3 is TGCGCCAGCAGTCGAGCGGGCACTGAAGCTTTCTTT. It codes for CASSRAGTEAFF.